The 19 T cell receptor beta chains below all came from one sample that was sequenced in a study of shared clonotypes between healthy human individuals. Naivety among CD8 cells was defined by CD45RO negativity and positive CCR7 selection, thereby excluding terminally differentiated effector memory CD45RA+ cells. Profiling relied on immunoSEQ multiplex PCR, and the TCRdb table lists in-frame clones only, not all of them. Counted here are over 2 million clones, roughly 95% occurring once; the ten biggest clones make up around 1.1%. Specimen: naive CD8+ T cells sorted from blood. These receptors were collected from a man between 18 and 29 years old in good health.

As DNA, the CDR3 is TGTGCCAGCAGCTTTGGTAATGAAAAACTGTTTTTT. Amino acid sequence: CASSFGNEKLFF. The V gene is TRBV5-8, the J gene TRBJ1-4; D is undetermined. Per the germline V gene, CDR1 is SGHTS and CDR2 is YDEGEE. The CDR3 loop spans 12 amino acids. Trimming took off 2 bases at V and 4 bases at J, with 3 bases between the two ends.

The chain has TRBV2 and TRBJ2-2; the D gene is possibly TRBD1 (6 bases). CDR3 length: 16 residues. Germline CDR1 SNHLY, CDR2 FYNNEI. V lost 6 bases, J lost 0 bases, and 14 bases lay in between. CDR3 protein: CASRAPGQTNTGELFF. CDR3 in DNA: TGTGCCAGCAGGGCCCCGGGACAAACGAACACCGGGGAGCTGTTTTTT.

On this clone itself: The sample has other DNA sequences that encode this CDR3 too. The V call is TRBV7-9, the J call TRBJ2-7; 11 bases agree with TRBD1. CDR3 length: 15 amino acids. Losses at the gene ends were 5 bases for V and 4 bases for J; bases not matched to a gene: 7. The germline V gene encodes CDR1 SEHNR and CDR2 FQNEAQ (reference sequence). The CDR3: CASSPGQGALYEQYF. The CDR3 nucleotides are TGTGCCAGCAGCCCCGGACAGGGGGCGTTGTACGAGCAGTACTTC.

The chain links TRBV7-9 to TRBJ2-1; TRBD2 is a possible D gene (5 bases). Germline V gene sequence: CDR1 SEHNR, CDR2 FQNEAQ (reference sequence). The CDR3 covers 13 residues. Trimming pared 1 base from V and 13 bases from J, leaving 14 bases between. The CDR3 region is CASSLDLARIQFF. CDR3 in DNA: TGTGCCAGCAGCTTAGATCTAGCTCGAATACAGTTCTTC.

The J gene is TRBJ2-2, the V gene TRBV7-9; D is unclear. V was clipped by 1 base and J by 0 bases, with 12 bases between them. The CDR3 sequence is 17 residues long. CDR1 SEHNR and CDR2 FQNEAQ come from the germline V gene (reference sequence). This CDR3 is CASSLVMYGSNTGELFF. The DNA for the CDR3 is TGTGCCAGCAGCTTAGTCATGTACGGTTCGAACACCGGGGAGCTGTTTTTT.

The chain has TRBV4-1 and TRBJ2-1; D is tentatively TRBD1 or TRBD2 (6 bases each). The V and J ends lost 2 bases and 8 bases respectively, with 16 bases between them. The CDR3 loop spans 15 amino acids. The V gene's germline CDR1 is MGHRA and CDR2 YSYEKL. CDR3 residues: CASSQSLGGFYEQFF. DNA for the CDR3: TGCGCCAGCAGCCAATCCCTAGGGGGGTTTTATGAGCAGTTCTTC.

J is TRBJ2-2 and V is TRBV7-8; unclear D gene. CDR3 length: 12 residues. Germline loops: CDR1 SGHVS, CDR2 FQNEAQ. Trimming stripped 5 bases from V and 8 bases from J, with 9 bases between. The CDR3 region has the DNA TGTGCCAGCAGCCTACCGCCGGGGGAGCTGTTTTTT. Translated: CASSLPPGELFF.

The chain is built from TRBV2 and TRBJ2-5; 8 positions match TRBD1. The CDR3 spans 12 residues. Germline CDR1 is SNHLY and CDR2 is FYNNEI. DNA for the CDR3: TGTCACAGGGGGAGGAGGTTGGAGACCCAGTACTTC. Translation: CHRGRRLETQYF.

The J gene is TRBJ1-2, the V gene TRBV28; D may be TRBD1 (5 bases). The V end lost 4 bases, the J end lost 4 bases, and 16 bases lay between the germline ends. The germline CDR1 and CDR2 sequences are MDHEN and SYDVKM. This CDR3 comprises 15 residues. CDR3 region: CASSSSYEGLYGYTF. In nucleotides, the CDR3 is TGTGCCAGCAGTTCATCCTATGAGGGGCTCTATGGCTACACCTTC.

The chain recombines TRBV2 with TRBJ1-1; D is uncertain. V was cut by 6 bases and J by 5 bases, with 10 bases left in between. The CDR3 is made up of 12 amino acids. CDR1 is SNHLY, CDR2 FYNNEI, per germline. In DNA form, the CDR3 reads TGTGCCAGCAGGGACCTTGGGACTGAAGCTTTCTTT. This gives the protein CASRDLGTEAFF.

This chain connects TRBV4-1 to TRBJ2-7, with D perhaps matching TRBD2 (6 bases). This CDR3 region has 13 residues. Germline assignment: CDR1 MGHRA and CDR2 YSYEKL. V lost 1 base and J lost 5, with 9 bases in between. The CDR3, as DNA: TGCGCCAGCAGCCAAGTCACTAGCAACGAGCAGTACTTC. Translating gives CASSQVTSNEQYF.

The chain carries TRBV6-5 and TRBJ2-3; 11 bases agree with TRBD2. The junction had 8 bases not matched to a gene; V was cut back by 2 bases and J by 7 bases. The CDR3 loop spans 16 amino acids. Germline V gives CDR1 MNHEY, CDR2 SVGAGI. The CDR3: CASSYIAGGPTNTQYF. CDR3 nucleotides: TGTGCCAGCAGTTACATAGCGGGAGGGCCAACAAATACGCAGTATTTT.

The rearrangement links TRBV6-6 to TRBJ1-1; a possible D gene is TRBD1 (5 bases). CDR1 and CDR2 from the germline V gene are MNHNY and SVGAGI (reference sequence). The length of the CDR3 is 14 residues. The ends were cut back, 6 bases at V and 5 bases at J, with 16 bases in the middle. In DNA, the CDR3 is TGTGCCAGCAGGACCAGGGCTGAGGGGACTGAAGCTTTCTTT. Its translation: CASRTRAEGTEAFF.

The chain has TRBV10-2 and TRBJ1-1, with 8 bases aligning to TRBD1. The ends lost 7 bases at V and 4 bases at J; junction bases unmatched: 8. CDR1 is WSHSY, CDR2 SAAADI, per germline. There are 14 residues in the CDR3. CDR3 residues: CASILQGAVTEAFF. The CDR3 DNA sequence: TGCGCCAGCATTCTCCAGGGGGCGGTCACTGAAGCTTTCTTT.

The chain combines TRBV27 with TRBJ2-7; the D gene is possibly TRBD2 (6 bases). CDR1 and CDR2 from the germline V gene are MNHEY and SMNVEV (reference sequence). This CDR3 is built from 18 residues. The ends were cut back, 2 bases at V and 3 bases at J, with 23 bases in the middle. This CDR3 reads CASSLVPGMEGSNYEQYF. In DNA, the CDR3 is TGTGCCAGCAGTTTAGTTCCTGGGATGGAGGGGAGTAACTACGAGCAGTACTTC.

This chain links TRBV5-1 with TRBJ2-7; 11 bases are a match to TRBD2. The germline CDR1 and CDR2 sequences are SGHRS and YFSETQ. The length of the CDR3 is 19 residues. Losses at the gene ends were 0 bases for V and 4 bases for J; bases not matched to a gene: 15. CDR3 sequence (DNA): TGCGCCAGCAGCTTGGCCCTGGACCGAGTTGTAGCGGGAGGGTACGAGCAGTACTTC. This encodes CASSLALDRVVAGGYEQYF. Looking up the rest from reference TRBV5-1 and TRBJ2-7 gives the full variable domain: KAGVTQTPRYLIKTRGQQVTLSCSPISGHRSVSWYQQTPGQGLQFLFEYFSETQRNKGNFPGRFSGRQFSNSRSEMNVSTLELGDSALYLCASSLALDRVVAGGYEQYFGPGTRLTVT.

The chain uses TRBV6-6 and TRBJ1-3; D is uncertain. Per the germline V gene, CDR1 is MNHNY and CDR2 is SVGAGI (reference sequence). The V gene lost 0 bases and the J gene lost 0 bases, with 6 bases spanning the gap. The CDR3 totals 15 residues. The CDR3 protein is CASSYSKDSGNTIYF. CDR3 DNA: TGTGCCAGCAGTTACTCTAAGGACTCTGGAAACACCATATATTTT.

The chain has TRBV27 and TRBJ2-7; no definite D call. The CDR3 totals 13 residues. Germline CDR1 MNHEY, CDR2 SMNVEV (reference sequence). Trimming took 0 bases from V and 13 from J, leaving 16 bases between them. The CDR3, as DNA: TGTGCCAGCAGTTTATCCGTCAGAACTGCTCTTTACTTC. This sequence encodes CASSLSVRTALYF.

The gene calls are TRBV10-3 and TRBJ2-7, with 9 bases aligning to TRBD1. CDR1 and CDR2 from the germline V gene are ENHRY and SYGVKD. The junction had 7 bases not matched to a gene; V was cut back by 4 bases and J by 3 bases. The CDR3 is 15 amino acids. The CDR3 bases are TGTGCCATCAGTGGACCCGGGACAGGGATCTACGAGCAGTACTTC. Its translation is CAISGPGTGIYEQYF.